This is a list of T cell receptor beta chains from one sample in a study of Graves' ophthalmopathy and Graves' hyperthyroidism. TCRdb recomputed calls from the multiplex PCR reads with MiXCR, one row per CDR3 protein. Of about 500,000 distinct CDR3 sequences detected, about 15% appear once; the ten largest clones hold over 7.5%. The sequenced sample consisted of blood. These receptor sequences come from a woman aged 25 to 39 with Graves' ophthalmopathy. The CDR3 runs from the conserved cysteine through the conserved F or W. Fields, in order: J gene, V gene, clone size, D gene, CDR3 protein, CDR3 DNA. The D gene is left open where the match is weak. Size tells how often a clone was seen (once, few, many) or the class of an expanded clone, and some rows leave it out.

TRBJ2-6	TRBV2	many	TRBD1	CASSLMGQRFAGANVLTF	TGTGCCAGCAGCCTCATGGGACAGAGATTCGCTGGGGCCAACGTCCTGACTTTC
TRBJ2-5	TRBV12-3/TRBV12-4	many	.	CASPKSFRRLKETQYF	TGTGCCAGCCCAAAATCATTCCGAAGACTGAAAGAGACCCAGTACTTC
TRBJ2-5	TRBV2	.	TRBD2	CASIEDGGGRPQYF	TGTGCCAGCATTGAGGACGGCGGCGGGAGACCCCAGTACTTC
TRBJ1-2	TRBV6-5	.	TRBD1	CASSYSGTGGTYGYTF	TGTGCCAGCAGTTACTCCGGGACAGGGGGAACCTATGGCTACACCTTC
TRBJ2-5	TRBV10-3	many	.	CAISRTAQETQYF	TGTGCCATCAGCAGGACTGCTCAAGAGACCCAGTACTTC
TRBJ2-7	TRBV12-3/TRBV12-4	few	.	CASSLRYLSSYEQYF	TGTGCCAGCAGTCTCAGGTATCTTAGTTCCTACGAGCAGTACTTC
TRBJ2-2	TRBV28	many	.	CASSLYRPHTGELFF	TGTGCCAGCAGTTTATACAGGCCCCACACCGGGGAGCTGTTTTTT
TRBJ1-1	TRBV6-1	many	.	CASNTQDTEAFF	TGTGCCAGCAATACCCAGGACACTGAAGCTTTCTTT
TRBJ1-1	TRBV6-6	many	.	CASSYQENTEAFF	TGTGCCAGCAGTTACCAGGAGAACACTGAAGCTTTCTTT
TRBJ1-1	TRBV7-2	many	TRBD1	CASRDPGQLTEAFF	TGTGCCAGCAGAGACCCGGGACAGCTCACTGAAGCTTTCTTT
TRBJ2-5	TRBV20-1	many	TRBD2	CSAGGLAGQETQYF	TGCAGTGCTGGGGGACTAGCGGGACAAGAGACCCAGTACTTC
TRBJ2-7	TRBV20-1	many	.	CSARVDSYEQYF	TGCAGTGCTAGAGTGGATTCCTACGAGCAGTACTTC
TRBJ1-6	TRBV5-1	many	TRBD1	CASSLDRADSPLHF	TGCGCCAGCAGCCTGGACAGGGCTGATTCACCCCTCCACTTT
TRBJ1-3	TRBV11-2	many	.	CASRLAEISGNTIYF	TGTGCCAGCAGACTTGCGGAGATCTCTGGAAACACCATATATTTT
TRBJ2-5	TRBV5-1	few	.	CASSFQADPEETQYF	TGCGCCAGCAGCTTCCAGGCCGACCCCGAAGAGACCCAGTACTTC